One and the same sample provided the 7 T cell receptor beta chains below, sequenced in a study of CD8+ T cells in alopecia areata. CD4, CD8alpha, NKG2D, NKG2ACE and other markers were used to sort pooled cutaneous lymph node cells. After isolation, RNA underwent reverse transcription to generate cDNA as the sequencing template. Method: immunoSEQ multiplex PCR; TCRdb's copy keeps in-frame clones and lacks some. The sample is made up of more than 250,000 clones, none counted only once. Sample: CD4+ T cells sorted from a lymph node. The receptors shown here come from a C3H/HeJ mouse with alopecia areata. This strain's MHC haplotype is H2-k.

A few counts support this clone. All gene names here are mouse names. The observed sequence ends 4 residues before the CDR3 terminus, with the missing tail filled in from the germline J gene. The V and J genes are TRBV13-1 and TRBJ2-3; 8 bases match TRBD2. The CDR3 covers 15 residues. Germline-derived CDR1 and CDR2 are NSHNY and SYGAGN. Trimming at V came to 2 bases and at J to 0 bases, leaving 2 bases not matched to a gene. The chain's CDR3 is CASSDWGVSAETLYF. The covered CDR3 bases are TGTGCCAGCAGTGACTGGGGGGTTAGTGCAGAA.

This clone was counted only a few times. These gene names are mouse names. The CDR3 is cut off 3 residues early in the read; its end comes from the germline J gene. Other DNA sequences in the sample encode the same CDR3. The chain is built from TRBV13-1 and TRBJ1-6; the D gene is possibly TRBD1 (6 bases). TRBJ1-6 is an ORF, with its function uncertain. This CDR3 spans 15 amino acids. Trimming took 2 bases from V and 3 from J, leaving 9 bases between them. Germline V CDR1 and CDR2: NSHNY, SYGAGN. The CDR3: CASSDGTNYNSPLYF. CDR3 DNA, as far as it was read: TGTGCCAGCAGTGACGGGACAAACTATAATTCGCCC.

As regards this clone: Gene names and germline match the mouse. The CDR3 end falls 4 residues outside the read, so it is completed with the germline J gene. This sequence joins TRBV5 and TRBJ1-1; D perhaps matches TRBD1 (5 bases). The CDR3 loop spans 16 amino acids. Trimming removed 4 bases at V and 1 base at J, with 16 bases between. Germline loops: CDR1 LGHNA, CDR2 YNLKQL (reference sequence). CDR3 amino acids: CASSPLRGVGNTEVFF. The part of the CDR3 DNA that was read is TGTGCCAGCAGCCCCCTGAGGGGTGTAGGGAACACA.

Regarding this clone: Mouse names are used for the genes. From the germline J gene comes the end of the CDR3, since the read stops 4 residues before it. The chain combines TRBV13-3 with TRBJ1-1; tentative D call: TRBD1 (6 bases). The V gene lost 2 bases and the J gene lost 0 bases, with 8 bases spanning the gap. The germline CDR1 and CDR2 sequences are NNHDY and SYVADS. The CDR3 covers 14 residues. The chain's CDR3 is CASSEGHANTEVFF. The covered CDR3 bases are TGTGCCAGCAGTGAGGGACATGCAAACACA.

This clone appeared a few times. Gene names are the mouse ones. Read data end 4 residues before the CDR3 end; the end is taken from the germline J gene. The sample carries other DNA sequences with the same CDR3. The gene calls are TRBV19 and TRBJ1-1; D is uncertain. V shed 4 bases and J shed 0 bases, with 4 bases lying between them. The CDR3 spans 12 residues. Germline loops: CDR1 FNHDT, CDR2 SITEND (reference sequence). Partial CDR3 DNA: TGTGCCAGCAGTCGACAGAACACA. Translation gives CASSRQNT. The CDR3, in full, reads CASSRQNTEVFF.

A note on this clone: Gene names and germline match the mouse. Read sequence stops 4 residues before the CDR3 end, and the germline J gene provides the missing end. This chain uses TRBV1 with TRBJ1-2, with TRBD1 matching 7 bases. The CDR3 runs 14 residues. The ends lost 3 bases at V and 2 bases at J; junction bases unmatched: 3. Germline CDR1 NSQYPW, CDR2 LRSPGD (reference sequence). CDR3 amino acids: CTCSAPGQNSDYTF. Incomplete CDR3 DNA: TGCACCTGCAGTGCCCCGGGACAGAACTCC.

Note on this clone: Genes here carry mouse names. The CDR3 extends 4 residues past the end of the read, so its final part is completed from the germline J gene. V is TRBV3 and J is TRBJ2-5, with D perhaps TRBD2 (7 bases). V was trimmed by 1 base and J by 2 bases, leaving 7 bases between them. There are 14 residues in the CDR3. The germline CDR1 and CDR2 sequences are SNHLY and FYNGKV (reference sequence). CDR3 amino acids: CASSLGGAQDTQYF. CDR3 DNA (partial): TGTGCCAGCAGCTTAGGGGGGGCCCAAGAC. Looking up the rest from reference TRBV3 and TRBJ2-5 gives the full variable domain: GPKVLQIPSHQIIDMGQMVTLNCDPVSNHLYFYWYKQILGQQMEFLVNFYNGKVMEKSKLFKDQFSVERPDGSYFTLKIQPTALEDSAVYFCASSLGGAQDTQYFGPGTRLLVL.